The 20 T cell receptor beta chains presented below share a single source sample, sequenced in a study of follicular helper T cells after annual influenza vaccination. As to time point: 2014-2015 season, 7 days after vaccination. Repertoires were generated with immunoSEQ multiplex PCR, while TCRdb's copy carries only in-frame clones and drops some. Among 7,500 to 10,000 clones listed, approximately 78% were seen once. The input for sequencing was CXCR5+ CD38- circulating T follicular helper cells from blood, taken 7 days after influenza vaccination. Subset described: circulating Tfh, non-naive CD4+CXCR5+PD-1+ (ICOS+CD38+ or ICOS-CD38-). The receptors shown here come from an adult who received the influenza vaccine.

The CDR3 coding sequence is TGTGCCAGCAATCACTACAATGAGCAGTTCTTC. As protein: CASNHYNEQFF. V usage is TRBV6-5 and J usage is TRBJ2-1; D gene ambiguous. Germline values: CDR1 MNHEY, CDR2 SVGAGI. The CDR3 loop spans 11 amino acids. Trimming removed 7 bases at V and 3 bases at J, with 4 bases between.

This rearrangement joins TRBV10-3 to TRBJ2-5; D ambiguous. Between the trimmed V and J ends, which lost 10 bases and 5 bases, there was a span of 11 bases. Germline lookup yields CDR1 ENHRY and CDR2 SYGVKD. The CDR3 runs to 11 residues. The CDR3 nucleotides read TGTGCCACCTCGTTGGGGGAGACCCAGTACTTC. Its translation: CATSLGETQYF.

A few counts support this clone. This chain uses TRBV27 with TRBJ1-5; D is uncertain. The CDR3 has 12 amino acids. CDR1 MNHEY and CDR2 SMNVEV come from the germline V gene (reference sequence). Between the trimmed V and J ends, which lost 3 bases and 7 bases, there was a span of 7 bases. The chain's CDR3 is CASSFLDQPQHF. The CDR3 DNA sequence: TGTGCCAGCAGTTTCCTGGACCAGCCCCAGCATTTT.

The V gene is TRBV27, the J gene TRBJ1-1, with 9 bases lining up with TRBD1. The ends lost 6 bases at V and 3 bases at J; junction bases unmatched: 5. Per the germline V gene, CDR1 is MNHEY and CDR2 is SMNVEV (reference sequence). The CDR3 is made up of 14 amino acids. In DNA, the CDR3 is TGTGCCAGCAGCTTTACAGGGGGCGACACTGAAGCTTTCTTT. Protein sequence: CASSFTGGDTEAFF.

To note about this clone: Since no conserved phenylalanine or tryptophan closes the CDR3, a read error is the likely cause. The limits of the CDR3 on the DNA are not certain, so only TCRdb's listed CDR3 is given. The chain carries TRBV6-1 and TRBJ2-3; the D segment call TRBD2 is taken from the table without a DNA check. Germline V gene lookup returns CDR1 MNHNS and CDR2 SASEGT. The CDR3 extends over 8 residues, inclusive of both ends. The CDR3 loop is CASSPRVL.

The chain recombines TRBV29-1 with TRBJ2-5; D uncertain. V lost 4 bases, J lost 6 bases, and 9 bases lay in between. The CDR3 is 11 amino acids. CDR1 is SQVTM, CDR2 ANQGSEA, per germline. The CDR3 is CSVVPGQTQYF. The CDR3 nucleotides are TGCAGCGTTGTGCCGGGCCAGACCCAGTACTTC.

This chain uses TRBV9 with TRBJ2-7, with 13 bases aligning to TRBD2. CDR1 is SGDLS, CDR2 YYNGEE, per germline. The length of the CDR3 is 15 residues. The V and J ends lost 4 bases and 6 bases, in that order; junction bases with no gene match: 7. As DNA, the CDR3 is TGTGCCAGCAGCCCCCGGACTAGCGGGGGAGGCGAGCAGTACTTC. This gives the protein CASSPRTSGGGEQYF.

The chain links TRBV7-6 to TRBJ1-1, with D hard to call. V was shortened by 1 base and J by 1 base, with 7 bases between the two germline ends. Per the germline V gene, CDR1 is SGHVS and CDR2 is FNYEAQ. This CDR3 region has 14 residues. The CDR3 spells CASSLGNENTEAFF. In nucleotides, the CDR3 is TGTGCCAGCAGCTTAGGTAACGAGAACACTGAAGCTTTCTTT. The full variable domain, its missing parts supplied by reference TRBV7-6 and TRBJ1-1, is GAGVSQSPRYKVTKRGQDVALRCDPISGHVSLYWYRQALGQGPEFLTYFNYEAQQDKSGLPNDRFSAERPEGSISTLTIQRTEQRDSAMYRCASSLGNENTEAFFGQGTRLTVV.

The CDR3 DNA follows: TGTGCCAGCAGCTTGTCGGTCTCTGGGGCCAACGTCCTGACTTTC. Protein: CASSLSVSGANVLTF. This rearrangement joins TRBV5-4 to TRBJ2-6; D gene unclear. V lost 1 base and J lost 0, with 5 bases in between. The CDR3 extends over 15 amino acids. Per germline, CDR1 SGHNT and CDR2 YYREEE (reference sequence).

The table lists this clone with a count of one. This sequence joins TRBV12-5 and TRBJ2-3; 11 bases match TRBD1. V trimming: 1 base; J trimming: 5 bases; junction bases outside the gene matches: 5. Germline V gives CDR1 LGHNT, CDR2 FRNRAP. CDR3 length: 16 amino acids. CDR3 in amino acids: CASGLERTGGLDTQYF. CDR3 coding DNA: TGTGCTAGTGGTTTGGAGAGGACAGGGGGCTTAGATACGCAGTATTTT.

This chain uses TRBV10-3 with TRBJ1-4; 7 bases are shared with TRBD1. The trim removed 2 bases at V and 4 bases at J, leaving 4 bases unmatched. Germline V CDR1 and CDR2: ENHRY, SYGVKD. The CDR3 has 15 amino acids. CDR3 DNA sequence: TGTGCCATCAGTGAGGCGACAGGGTTTAATGAAAAACTGTTTTTT. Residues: CAISEATGFNEKLFF.

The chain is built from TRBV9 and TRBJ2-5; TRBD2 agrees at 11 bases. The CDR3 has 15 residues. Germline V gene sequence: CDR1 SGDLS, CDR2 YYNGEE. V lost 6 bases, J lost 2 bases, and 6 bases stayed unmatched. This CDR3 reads CASTQTSGAQETQYF. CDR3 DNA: TGTGCCAGCACCCAGACTAGCGGGGCGCAAGAGACCCAGTACTTC.

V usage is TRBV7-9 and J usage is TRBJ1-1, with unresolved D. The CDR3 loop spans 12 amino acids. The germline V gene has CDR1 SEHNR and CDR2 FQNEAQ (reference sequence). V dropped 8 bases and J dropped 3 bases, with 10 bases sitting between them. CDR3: CASYRGDTEAFF. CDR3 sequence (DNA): TGTGCCAGCTACCGTGGGGACACTGAAGCTTTCTTT.

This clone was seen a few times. This CDR3 is CASSLGISGYGYTF. CDR3 coding DNA: TGTGCCAGCAGTTTAGGGATATCGGGCTATGGCTACACCTTC. The chain uses TRBV28 and TRBJ1-2; D call uncertain. This CDR3 comprises 14 residues. Trimming cost V 2 bases and J 4 bases, with 11 bases left between them. Germline V CDR1 and CDR2: MDHEN, SYDVKM.

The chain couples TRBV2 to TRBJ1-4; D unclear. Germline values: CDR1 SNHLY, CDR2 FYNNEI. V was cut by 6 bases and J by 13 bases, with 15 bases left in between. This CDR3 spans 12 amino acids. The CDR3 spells CASSYDRGALFF. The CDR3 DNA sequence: TGTGCCAGCAGCTATGACCGAGGCGCACTGTTTTTT.

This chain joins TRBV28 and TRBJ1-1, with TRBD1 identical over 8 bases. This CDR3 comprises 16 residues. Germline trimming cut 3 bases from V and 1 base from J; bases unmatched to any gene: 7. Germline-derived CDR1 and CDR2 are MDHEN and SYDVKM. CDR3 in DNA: TGTGCCAGCAGTTTGGTTGATGGACAGGGGAACACTGAAGCTTTCTTT. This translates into CASSLVDGQGNTEAFF.

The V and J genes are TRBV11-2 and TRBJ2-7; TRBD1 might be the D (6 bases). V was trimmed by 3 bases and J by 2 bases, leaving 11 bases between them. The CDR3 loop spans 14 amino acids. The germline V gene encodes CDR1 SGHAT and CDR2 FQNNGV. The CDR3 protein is CASSFYRETYEQYF. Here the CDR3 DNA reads TGTGCCAGCAGCTTTTACAGGGAAACCTACGAGCAGTACTTC.

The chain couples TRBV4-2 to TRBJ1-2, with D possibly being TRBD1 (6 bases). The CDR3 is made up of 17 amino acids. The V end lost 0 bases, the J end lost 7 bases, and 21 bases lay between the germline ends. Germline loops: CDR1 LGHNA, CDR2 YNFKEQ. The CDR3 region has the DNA TGTGCCAGCAGCCAAGATGAGCCCTCAGGCAGGGGTGGTGGCTACACCTTC. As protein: CASSQDEPSGRGGGYTF.

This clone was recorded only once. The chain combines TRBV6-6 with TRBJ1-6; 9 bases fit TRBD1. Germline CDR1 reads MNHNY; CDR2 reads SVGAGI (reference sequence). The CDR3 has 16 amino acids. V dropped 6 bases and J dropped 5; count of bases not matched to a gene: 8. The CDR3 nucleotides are TGTGCCAGCAGCGAGGGACAGGGAGTCGATAATTCACCCCTCCACTTT. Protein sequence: CASSEGQGVDNSPLHF.

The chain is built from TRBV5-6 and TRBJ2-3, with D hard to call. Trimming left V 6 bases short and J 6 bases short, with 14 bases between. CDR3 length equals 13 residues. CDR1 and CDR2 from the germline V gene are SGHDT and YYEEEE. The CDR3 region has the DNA TGTGCCAGCACCCAGCTGGCCTGGGATACGCAGTATTTT. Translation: CASTQLAWDTQYF.